This T cell receptor (beta chain) was sequenced for a study of T cell repertoires in cytomegalovirus infection. Study findings and constraints: CMV-specific TCR beta clonotypes restricted by HLA-C dominated the ex vivo response.

In TCRdb, the reads were re-called with MiXCR into one record per CDR3 protein. The profile covers fewer than 200,000 distinct CDR3 sequences, with about 22% appearing a single time and 25% taken by the ten largest. This clonotype was observed a handful of times. Its cognate antigen is unknown. The germline gives CDR1 LGHNT, CDR2 FRNRAP. With 0 bases clipped from V and 8 bases from J, the junction kept 12 bases outside the gene matches. The CDR3 length is 17 residues. V and J are TRBV12-5 and TRBJ2-4; TRBD2 matches 8 bases. This receptor was obtained from a human donor in good health (CMV status not recorded). Some clones in this sample may be carry-over from other donors' samples. This sample comprised CD8+ T cells from cultured PBMCs, obtained from culture after CMV antigen stimulation. The CDR3 DNA reads TGTGCTAGTGGTTTGGTACCGGGGGGGGCAGATGACGACATTCAGTACTTC. Translation: CASGLVPGGADDDIQYF.